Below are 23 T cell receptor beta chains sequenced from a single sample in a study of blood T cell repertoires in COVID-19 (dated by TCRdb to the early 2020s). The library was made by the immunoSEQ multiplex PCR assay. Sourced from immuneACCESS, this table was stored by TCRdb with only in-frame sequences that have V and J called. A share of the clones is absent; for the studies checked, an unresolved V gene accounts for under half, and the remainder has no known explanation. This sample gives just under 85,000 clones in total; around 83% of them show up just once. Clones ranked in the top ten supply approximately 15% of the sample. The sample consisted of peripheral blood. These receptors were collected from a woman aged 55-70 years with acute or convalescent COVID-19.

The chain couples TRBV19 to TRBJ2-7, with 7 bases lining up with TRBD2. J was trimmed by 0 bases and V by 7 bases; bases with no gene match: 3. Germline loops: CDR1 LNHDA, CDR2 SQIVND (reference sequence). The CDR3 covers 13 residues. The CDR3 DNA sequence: TGTGCCAGTACCGCTAGCGGCTCCTACGAGCAGTACTTC. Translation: CASTASGSYEQYF. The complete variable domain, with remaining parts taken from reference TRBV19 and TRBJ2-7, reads DGGITQSPKYLFRKEGQNVTLSCEQNLNHDAMYWYRQDPGQGLRLIYYSQIVNDFQKGDIAEGYSVSREKKESFPLTVTSAQKNPTAFYLCASTASGSYEQYFGPGTRLTVT.

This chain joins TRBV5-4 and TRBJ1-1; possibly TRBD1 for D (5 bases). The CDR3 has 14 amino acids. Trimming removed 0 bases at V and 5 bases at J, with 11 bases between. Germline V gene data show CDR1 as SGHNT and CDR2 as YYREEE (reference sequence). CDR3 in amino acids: CASSLAGIGTEAFF. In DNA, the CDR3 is TGTGCCAGCAGCTTGGCAGGGATCGGAACTGAAGCTTTCTTT. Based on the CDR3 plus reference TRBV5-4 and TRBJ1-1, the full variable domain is ETGVTQSPTHLIKTRGQQVTLRCSSQSGHNTVSWYQQALGQGPQFIFQYYREEENGRGNFPPRFSGLQFPNYSSELNVNALELDDSALYLCASSLAGIGTEAFFGQGTRLTVV.

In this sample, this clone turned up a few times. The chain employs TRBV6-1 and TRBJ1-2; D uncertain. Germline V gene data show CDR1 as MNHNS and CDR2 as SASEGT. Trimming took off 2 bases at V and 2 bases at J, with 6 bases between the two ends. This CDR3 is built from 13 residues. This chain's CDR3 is CASSERVNYGYTF. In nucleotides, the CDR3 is TGTGCCAGCAGTGAAAGAGTAAACTATGGCTACACCTTC.

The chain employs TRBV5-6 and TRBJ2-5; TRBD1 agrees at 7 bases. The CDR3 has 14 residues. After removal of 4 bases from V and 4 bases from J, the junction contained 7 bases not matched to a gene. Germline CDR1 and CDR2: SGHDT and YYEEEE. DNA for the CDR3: TGTGCCAGCAGCATCGGACAGGTAGGAGAGACCCAGTACTTC. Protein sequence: CASSIGQVGETQYF.

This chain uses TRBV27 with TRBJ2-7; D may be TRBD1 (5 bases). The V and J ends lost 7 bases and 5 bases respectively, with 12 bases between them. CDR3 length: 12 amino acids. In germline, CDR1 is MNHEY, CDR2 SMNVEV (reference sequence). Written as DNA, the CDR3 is TGTGCCAGCACCTTGGGGCTAAACGAGCAGTACTTC. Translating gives CASTLGLNEQYF.

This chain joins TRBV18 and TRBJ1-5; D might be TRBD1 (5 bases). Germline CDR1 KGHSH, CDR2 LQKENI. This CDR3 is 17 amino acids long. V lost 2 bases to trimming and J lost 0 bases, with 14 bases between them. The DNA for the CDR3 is TGTGCCAGCTCACCAACGACAGTCTTCGATAGCAATCAGCCCCAGCATTTT. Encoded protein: CASSPTTVFDSNQPQHF. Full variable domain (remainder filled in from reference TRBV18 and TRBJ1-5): NAGVMQNPRHLVRRRGQEARLRCSPMKGHSHVYWYRQLPEEGLKFMVYLQKENIIDESGMPKERFSAEFPKEGPSILRIQQVVRGDSAAYFCASSPTTVFDSNQPQHFGDGTRLSIL.

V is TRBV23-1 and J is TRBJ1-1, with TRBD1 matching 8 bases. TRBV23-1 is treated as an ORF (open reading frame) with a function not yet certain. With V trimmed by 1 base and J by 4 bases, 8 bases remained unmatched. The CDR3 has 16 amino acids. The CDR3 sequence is CASSQLSQGAGTEAFF. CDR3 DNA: TGCGCCAGCAGTCAATTGTCCCAGGGGGCGGGCACTGAAGCTTTCTTT.

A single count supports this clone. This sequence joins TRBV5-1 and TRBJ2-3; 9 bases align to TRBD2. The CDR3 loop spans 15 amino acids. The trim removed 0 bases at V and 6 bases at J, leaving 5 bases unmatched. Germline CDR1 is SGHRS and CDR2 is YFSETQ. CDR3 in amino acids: CASSLGVAGEDTQYF. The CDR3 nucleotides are TGCGCCAGCAGCTTGGGGGTAGCGGGAGAGGATACGCAGTATTTT. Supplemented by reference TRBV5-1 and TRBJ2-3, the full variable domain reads KAGVTQTPRYLIKTRGQQVTLSCSPISGHRSVSWYQQTPGQGLQFLFEYFSETQRNKGNFPGRFSGRQFSNSRSEMNVSTLELGDSALYLCASSLGVAGEDTQYFGPGTRLTVL.

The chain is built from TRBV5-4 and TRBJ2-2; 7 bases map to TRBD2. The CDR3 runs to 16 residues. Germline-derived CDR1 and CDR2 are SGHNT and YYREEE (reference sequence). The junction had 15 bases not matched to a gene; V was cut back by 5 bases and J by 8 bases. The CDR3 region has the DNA TGTGCCAGCAGAGATGTAGCGGGTGGGGCTTCTGGGGAGCTGTTTTTT. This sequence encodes CASRDVAGGASGELFF.

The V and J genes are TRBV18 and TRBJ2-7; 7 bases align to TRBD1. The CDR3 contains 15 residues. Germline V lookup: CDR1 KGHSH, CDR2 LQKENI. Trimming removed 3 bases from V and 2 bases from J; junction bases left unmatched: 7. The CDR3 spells CASSPMGQRTYEQYF. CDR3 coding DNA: TGTGCCAGCTCACCGATGGGACAGAGGACCTACGAGCAGTACTTC.

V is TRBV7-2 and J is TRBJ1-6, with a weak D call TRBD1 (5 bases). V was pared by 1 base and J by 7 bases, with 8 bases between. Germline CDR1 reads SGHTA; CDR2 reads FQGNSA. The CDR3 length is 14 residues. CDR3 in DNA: TGTGCCAGCAGCTTAGGGGACTTCAATTCACCCCTCCACTTT. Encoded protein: CASSLGDFNSPLHF.

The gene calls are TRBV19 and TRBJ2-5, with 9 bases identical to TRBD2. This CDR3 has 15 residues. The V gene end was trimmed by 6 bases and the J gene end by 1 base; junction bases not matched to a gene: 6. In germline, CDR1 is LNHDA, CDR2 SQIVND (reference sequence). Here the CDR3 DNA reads TGTGCCAGTAGGTCCCTAGCGGGGATCCAAGAGACCCAGTACTTC. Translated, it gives CASRSLAGIQETQYF.

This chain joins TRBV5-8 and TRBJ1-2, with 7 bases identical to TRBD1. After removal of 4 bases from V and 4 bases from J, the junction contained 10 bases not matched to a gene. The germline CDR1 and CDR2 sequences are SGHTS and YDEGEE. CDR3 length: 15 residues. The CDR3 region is CASSPHSGQSYGYTF. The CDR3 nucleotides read TGTGCCAGCAGCCCACACTCGGGACAGAGCTATGGCTACACCTTC.

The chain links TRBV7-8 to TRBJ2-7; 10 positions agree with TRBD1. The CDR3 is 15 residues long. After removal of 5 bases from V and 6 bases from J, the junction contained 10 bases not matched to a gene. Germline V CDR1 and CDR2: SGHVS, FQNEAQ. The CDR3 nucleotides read TGTGCCAGCAGCCAACGGACGGGACAGGGGTTCGAGCAGTACTTC. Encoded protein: CASSQRTGQGFEQYF.

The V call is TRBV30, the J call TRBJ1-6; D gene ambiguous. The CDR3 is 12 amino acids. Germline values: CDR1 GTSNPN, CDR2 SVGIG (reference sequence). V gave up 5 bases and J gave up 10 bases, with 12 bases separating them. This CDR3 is CAWGRSVSPLHF. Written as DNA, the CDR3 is TGTGCCTGGGGGCGAAGTGTCTCACCCCTCCACTTT.

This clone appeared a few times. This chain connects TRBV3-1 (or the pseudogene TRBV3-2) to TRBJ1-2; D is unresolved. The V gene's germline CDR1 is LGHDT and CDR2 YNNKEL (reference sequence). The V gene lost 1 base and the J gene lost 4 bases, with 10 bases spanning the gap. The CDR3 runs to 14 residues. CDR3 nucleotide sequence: TGTGCCAGCAGCCAAGTATTGGGGAGCTATGGCTACACCTTC. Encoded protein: CASSQVLGSYGYTF.

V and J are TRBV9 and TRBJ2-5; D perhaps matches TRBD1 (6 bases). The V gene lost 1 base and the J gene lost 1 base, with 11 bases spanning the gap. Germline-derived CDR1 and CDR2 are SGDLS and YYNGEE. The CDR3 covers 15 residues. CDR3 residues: CASSVTGSGQETQYF. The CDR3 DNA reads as TGTGCCAGCAGCGTAACAGGGTCAGGCCAAGAGACCCAGTACTTC.

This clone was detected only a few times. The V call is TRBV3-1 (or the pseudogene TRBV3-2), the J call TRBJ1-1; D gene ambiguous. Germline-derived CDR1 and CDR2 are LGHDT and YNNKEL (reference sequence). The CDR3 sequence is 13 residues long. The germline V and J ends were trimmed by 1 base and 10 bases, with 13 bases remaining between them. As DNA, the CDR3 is TGTGCCAGCAGCCAAGGTAGACGAGGTGCAGCTTTCTTT. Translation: CASSQGRRGAAFF.

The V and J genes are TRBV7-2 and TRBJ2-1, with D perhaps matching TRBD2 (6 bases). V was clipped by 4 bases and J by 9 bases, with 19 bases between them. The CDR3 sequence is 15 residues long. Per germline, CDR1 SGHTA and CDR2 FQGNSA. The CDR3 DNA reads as TGTGCCAGCAGCTCGGAGTTGTTCGGTAGCGGTGAGCAGTTCTTC. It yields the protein CASSSELFGSGEQFF.

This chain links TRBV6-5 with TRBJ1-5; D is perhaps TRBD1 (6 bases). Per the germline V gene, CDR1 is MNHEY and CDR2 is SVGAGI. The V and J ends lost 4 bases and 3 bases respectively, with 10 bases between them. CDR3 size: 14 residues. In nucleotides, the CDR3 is TGTGCCAGCAGTTTTGGACAGCTCAATCAGCCCCAGCATTTT. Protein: CASSFGQLNQPQHF.

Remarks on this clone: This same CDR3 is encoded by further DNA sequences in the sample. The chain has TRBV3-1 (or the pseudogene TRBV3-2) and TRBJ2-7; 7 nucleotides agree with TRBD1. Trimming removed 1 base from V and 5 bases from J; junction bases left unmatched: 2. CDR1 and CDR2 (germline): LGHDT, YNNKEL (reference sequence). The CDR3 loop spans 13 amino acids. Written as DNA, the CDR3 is TGTGCCAGCAGCCAAGGACAGGGTAACGAGCAGTACTTC. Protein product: CASSQGQGNEQYF.

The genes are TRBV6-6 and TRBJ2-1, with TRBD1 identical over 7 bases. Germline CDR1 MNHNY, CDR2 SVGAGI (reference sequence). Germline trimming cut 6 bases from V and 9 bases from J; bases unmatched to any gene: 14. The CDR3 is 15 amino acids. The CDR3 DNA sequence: TGTGCCAGCAGCCCGCCGAGACAGGGTAGGGCTGAGCAGTTCTTC. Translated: CASSPPRQGRAEQFF.

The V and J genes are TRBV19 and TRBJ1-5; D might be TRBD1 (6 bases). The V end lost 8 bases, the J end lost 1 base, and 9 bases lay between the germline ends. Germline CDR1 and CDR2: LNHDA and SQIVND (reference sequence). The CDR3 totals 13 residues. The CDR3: CASEGQSNQPQHF. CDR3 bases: TGTGCCAGTGAGGGACAAAGCAATCAGCCCCAGCATTTT.